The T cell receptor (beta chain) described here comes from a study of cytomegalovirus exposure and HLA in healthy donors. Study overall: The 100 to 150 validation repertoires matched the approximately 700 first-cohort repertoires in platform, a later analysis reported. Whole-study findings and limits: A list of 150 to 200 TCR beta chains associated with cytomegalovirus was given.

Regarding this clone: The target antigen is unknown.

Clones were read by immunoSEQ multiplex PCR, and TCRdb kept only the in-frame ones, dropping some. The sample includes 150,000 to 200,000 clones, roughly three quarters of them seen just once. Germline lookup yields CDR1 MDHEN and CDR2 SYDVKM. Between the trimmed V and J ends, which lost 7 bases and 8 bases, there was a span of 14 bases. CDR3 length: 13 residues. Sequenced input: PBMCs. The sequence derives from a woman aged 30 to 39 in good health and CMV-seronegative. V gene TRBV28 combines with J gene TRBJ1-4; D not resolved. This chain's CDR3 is CASTGDFGEKLFF. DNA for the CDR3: TGTGCCAGCACCGGGGATTTTGGGGAAAAACTGTTTTTT.